This is a list of T cell receptor beta chains from one sample in a study of technical replicates of blood from four donors. Assay: immunoSEQ multiplex PCR; the TCRdb copy retains only in-frame clones and omits some. There are 85,000 to 95,000 clones in the sample; 90% to 96% occur only once, and approximately 0.35% lies in the top ten. Sequencing input: T cells isolated from PBMCs. These receptors all come from a human donor in good health. CDR3s include the opening cysteine and the closing phenylalanine or tryptophan. Fields, in order: D gene, J gene, V gene, clone size, CDR3 DNA, CDR3 protein. D genes are given only for firm matches. Clone size is not always given. Where it is, it says once, few, many or a class for expanded clones.

d_call: TRBD1
j_call: TRBJ1-1
v_call: TRBV7-3
clone_size: once
cdr3_nt: TGTGCCAGCAGCCTTTTTGCCCAGACAGGGGACACTGAAGCTTTCTTT
cdr3_aa: CASSLFAQTGDTEAFF

d_call: .
j_call: TRBJ1-3
v_call: TRBV28
clone_size: .
cdr3_nt: TGTGCCAGCAGTTTCGGGATCGCGGGAAACACCATATATTTT
cdr3_aa: CASSFGIAGNTIYF

d_call: TRBD2
j_call: TRBJ2-7
v_call: TRBV11-3
clone_size: .
cdr3_nt: TGTGCCAGCAGCTTCCCTGGGACTAGCAGGAACCCAATAAACCTCTACGAGCAGTACTTC
cdr3_aa: CASSFPGTSRNPINLYEQYF

d_call: .
j_call: TRBJ2-3
v_call: TRBV9
clone_size: .
cdr3_nt: TGTGCCAGCCAAGCACAGCGGGCAGATACGCAGTATTTT
cdr3_aa: CASQAQRADTQYF

d_call: .
j_call: TRBJ1-1
v_call: TRBV19
clone_size: .
cdr3_nt: TGTGCCAGTAGTATAGGGCCAGGGGAGAAGAACACTGAAGCTTTCTTT
cdr3_aa: CASSIGPGEKNTEAFF

d_call: .
j_call: TRBJ2-1
v_call: TRBV6-6
clone_size: .
cdr3_nt: TGTGCCACCTGCCTAGCCCCTGGAAATGAGCAGTTCTTC
cdr3_aa: CATCLAPGNEQFF

d_call: TRBD2
j_call: TRBJ2-1
v_call: TRBV12-5
clone_size: .
cdr3_nt: TGTGCTAGTGGTCCGAGACTAGCGGGAACTTACAATGAGCAGTTCTTC
cdr3_aa: CASGPRLAGTYNEQFF

d_call: TRBD2
j_call: TRBJ2-5
v_call: TRBV4-2
clone_size: .
cdr3_nt: TGTGCCAGCAGCCAAGATCTTACGCGGGAGGACCAAGAGACCCAGTACTTC
cdr3_aa: CASSQDLTREDQETQYF

d_call: .
j_call: TRBJ1-1
v_call: TRBV5-1
clone_size: .
cdr3_nt: TGCGCCAGCAGCTTGGGACAGGCGATCACTGAAGCTTTCTTT
cdr3_aa: CASSLGQAITEAFF

d_call: TRBD1
j_call: TRBJ2-1
v_call: TRBV13
clone_size: .
cdr3_nt: TGTGCCAGCAGCAGCCAAGGGACAGGGGAAACTAATGAGCAGTTCTTC
cdr3_aa: CASSSQGTGETNEQFF

d_call: .
j_call: TRBJ2-3
v_call: TRBV28
clone_size: .
cdr3_nt: TGTGCCAGCAGGGATCAGGGTTATCGATTCACAGATACGCAGTATTTT
cdr3_aa: CASRDQGYRFTDTQYF

d_call: TRBD2
j_call: TRBJ2-2
v_call: TRBV25-1
clone_size: .
cdr3_nt: TGTGCCAGCAGGGCGGCGCTAGCGGGAGGTCACACCGGGGAGCTGTTTTTT
cdr3_aa: CASRAALAGGHTGELFF

d_call: TRBD1
j_call: TRBJ1-2
v_call: TRBV28
clone_size: .
cdr3_nt: TGTGCCAGCAGTGAGGGGGCGCCGGGCTATGGCTACACCTTC
cdr3_aa: CASSEGAPGYGYTF

d_call: .
j_call: TRBJ2-7
v_call: TRBV15
clone_size: .
cdr3_nt: TGTGCCACCGGGTCGGGGTACGAGCAGTACTTC
cdr3_aa: CATGSGYEQYF

d_call: .
j_call: TRBJ2-1
v_call: TRBV19
clone_size: .
cdr3_nt: TGTGCCAGTAGTATCGGTAGCGTCCACAATGAGCAGTTCTTC
cdr3_aa: CASSIGSVHNEQFF

d_call: .
j_call: TRBJ1-3
v_call: TRBV5-1
clone_size: .
cdr3_nt: TGCGCCAGCAGCTTGGGGCAGGGGCAAAACACCATATATTTT
cdr3_aa: CASSLGQGQNTIYF

d_call: .
j_call: TRBJ2-3
v_call: TRBV7-2
clone_size: .
cdr3_nt: TGTGCCAGCAGCTCTCTTCCGGGCGGGATCACAGATACGCAGTATTTT
cdr3_aa: CASSSLPGGITDTQYF

d_call: TRBD1
j_call: TRBJ1-1
v_call: TRBV6-1
clone_size: .
cdr3_nt: TGTGCCAGCAGTGCCCGGGACAGAGGCACTGAAGCTTTCTTT
cdr3_aa: CASSARDRGTEAFF

d_call: .
j_call: TRBJ1-5
v_call: TRBV9
clone_size: once
cdr3_nt: TGTGCCAGCAGCGCGGACAGTCGTACCAATCAGCCCCAGCATTTT
cdr3_aa: CASSADSRTNQPQHF

d_call: .
j_call: TRBJ2-4
v_call: TRBV27
clone_size: .
cdr3_nt: TGTGCCAGCTCGGAAGAGACGGAGATAGCCAAAAACATTCAGTACTTC
cdr3_aa: CASSEETEIAKNIQYF

d_call: TRBD2
j_call: TRBJ2-7
v_call: TRBV7-2
clone_size: .
cdr3_nt: TGTGCCAGCAGCTTGACTAGCGGCTACGAGCAGTACTTC
cdr3_aa: CASSLTSGYEQYF

d_call: TRBD1
j_call: TRBJ2-4
v_call: TRBV2
clone_size: .
cdr3_nt: TGTGCCAGCAGTGACCTCAGGGGGCCTGCAGCCAAAAACATTCAGTACTTC
cdr3_aa: CASSDLRGPAAKNIQYF

d_call: TRBD1
j_call: TRBJ1-1
v_call: TRBV5-1
clone_size: .
cdr3_nt: TGCGCCAGCAGCATCTACAGGGGAAGCACTGAAGCTTTCTTT
cdr3_aa: CASSIYRGSTEAFF

d_call: .
j_call: TRBJ2-1
v_call: TRBV7-3
clone_size: .
cdr3_nt: TGTGCCAGCAGCCAATCCTCGAGCTCCTACAATGAGCAGTTCTTC
cdr3_aa: CASSQSSSSYNEQFF

d_call: .
j_call: TRBJ2-7
v_call: TRBV5-4
clone_size: .
cdr3_nt: TGTGCCAGCAGCTTCGGCTCCTACGAGCAGTACTTC
cdr3_aa: CASSFGSYEQYF

d_call: .
j_call: TRBJ2-7
v_call: TRBV7-8
clone_size: .
cdr3_nt: TGTGCCAGCAGCTTAGAGTACGGGGTCCACGAGCAGTACTTC
cdr3_aa: CASSLEYGVHEQYF

d_call: TRBD1
j_call: TRBJ2-3
v_call: TRBV5-4
clone_size: .
cdr3_nt: TGTGCCAGCAGCCCGGTAGGGGGCGGAGGCACAGATACGCAGTATTTT
cdr3_aa: CASSPVGGGGTDTQYF

d_call: .
j_call: TRBJ2-7
v_call: TRBV29-1
clone_size: .
cdr3_nt: TGCAGCGTTGAGGACAACTACGAGCAGTACTTC
cdr3_aa: CSVEDNYEQYF

d_call: .
j_call: TRBJ1-4
v_call: TRBV7-9
clone_size: .
cdr3_nt: TGTGCCAGCAGCTACGACAGCTTTAATGAAAAACTGTTTTTT
cdr3_aa: CASSYDSFNEKLFF

d_call: TRBD2
j_call: TRBJ2-7
v_call: TRBV2
clone_size: .
cdr3_nt: TGTGCCAGCACCAGTCCGACTAGCGGGAGGAGGAGCTCCTACGAGCAGTACTTC
cdr3_aa: CASTSPTSGRRSSYEQYF

d_call: TRBD2
j_call: TRBJ2-3
v_call: TRBV7-3
clone_size: .
cdr3_nt: TGTGCCAGCAGCCCAGGGACTAGTCCAGATACGCAGTATTTT
cdr3_aa: CASSPGTSPDTQYF

d_call: .
j_call: TRBJ1-4
v_call: TRBV29-1
clone_size: .
cdr3_nt: TGCAGCTCCTCCCGGAGGGGGGGCGATGGAACTAATGAAAAACTGTTTTTT
cdr3_aa: CSSSRRGGDGTNEKLFF

d_call: TRBD1
j_call: TRBJ1-1
v_call: TRBV4-2
clone_size: few
cdr3_nt: TGTGCCAGCAGCCAAGATGGACAGGAGGACGCTGAAGCTTTCTTT
cdr3_aa: CASSQDGQEDAEAFF

d_call: TRBD2
j_call: TRBJ2-2
v_call: TRBV5-5
clone_size: .
cdr3_nt: TGTGCCAGCAGCACGGGACTAGCGGGATACACCGGGGAGCTGTTTTTT
cdr3_aa: CASSTGLAGYTGELFF

d_call: TRBD2
j_call: TRBJ2-2
v_call: TRBV19
clone_size: once
cdr3_nt: TGTGCCAGTACCTCTCCGGGACTAAACACCGGGGAGCTGTTTTTT
cdr3_aa: CASTSPGLNTGELFF

d_call: .
j_call: TRBJ1-5
v_call: TRBV19
clone_size: .
cdr3_nt: TGTGCCAGTAGTTCCGGACAGCTCAATCAGCCCCAGCATTTT
cdr3_aa: CASSSGQLNQPQHF

d_call: .
j_call: TRBJ2-7
v_call: TRBV25-1
clone_size: .
cdr3_nt: TGTGCCAGCAGTGATAGAGGAGGTCCGTACTTC
cdr3_aa: CASSDRGGPYF

d_call: .
j_call: TRBJ1-3
v_call: TRBV12-5
clone_size: .
cdr3_nt: TGTGCTAGTGGTTTGGTACCAGGGGGAAACACCATATATTTT
cdr3_aa: CASGLVPGGNTIYF

d_call: .
j_call: TRBJ2-5
v_call: TRBV2
clone_size: .
cdr3_nt: TGTGCCAGCAGTGAAGAATTCAAAGAGACCCAGTACTTC
cdr3_aa: CASSEEFKETQYF

d_call: TRBD2
j_call: TRBJ2-1
v_call: TRBV4-2
clone_size: .
cdr3_nt: TGTGCCAGCAGCCAGGTACTAGCGGGAGCCTACAATGAGCAGTTCTTC
cdr3_aa: CASSQVLAGAYNEQFF